One T cell receptor (beta chain) is described in this entry. What it binds is not known. The data belong to a study of follicular helper T cells after annual influenza vaccination. Overall study findings and caveats: Plasmablast frequency change correlated with clonality change in ICOS+CD38+ cTfh.

TCRdb's copy holds only in-frame clones and misses some; the assay was immunoSEQ multiplex PCR. This table holds several thousand clones, roughly 83% found once. Stated time point: 2015-2016 season, 7 days after influenza vaccination. Community-dwelling subjects without influenza vaccination in the prior 6 months were enrolled. Sequenced material: CXCR5+ CD38- circulating T follicular helper cells from blood, taken 7 days after influenza vaccination. Subset meaning: circulating Tfh, non-naive CD4+CXCR5+PD-1+ (ICOS+CD38+ or ICOS-CD38-). The source is an adult who received the influenza vaccine.

CDR3 residues: CASSDRSGVGTGELFF. In nucleotides, the CDR3 is TGTGCCAGCAGTGATCGGTCAGGGGTTGGCACCGGGGAGCTGTTTTTT. The chain couples TRBV6-1 to TRBJ2-2, with TRBD1 as a possible D gene (6 bases). CDR1 and CDR2 from the germline V gene are MNHNS and SASEGT. This CDR3 is 16 amino acids long. Deletions cut 3 bases from V and 4 bases from J, with 15 bases between.